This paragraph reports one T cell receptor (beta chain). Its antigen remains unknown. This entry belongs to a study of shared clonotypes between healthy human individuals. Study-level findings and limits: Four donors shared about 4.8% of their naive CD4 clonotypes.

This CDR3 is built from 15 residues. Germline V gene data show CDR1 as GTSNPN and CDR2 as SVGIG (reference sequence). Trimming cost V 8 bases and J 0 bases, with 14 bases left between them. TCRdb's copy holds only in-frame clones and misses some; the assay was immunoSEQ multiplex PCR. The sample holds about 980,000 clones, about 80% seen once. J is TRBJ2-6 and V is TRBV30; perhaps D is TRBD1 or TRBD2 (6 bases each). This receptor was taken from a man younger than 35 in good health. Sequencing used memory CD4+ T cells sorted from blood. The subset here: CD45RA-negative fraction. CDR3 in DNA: TGTGCCGGAGGGCAGGGGAGCTCTGGGGCCAACGTCCTGACTTTC. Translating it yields CAGGQGSSGANVLTF.